A selection of T cell receptor beta chains follows, all from one sample in a study of cytomegalovirus exposure and HLA in healthy donors. Sequenced by immunoSEQ multiplex PCR; TCRdb stores in-frame clones only, minus some. This table holds roughly 57,000 clones, approximately 93% found once. Sequencing used PBMCs. Receptors were obtained from a woman younger than 35 in good health and CMV-seropositive. Both conserved end residues are part of each CDR3. D genes are given only for firm matches. Clone size, where shown, is once, few, many, or a class for clones that have expanded.

abundance	d_gene	v_gene	j_gene	len	CDR3aa	CDR3nt
.	TRBD1	TRBV19	TRBJ2-7	13	CASRGTGSYEQYF	TGTGCCAGTAGGGGGACAGGATCCTACGAGCAGTACTTC
.	.	TRBV7-2	TRBJ1-1	14	CASSVTGLNTEAFF	TGTGCCAGCAGCGTTACAGGGTTGAACACTGAAGCTTTCTTT
.	TRBD1	TRBV7-3	TRBJ1-5	13	CASSLGQNQPQHF	TGTGCCAGCAGCTTGGGACAGAATCAGCCCCAGCATTTT
.	TRBD1	TRBV6-5	TRBJ2-5	15	CASSILGQGGETQYF	TGTGCCAGCAGCATCCTCGGACAGGGGGGAGAGACCCAGTACTTC
once	TRBD2	TRBV6-1	TRBJ2-3	20	CASSEGLGLAGVRSADTQYF	TGTGCCAGCAGTGAAGGATTGGGGCTAGCGGGGGTTAGGAGCGCAGATACGCAGTATTTT
.	.	TRBV10-3	TRBJ1-1	13	CAISESGATEAFF	TGTGCCATCAGTGAGTCAGGGGCAACCGAAGCTTTCTTT
.	.	TRBV15	TRBJ1-5	17	CATSRDAGGFVDQPQHF	TGTGCCACCAGCAGAGATGCAGGAGGGTTCGTTGATCAGCCCCAGCATTTT
.	.	TRBV6-1	TRBJ1-5	15	CASSVVRQTNQPQHF	TGTGCCAGCAGTGTGGTTAGACAGACCAATCAGCCCCAGCATTTT
.	.	TRBV18	TRBJ1-6	15	CASSSLDEGNSPLHF	TGTGCCAGCTCCTCCTTGGACGAGGGTAATTCACCCCTCCACTTT
.	.	TRBV2	TRBJ1-6	14	CASSEAGRGSPLHF	TGTGCCAGCAGTGAAGCAGGTAGAGGGTCACCCCTCCACTTT
.	.	TRBV13	TRBJ2-3	15	CASSPNGLVLDTQYF	TGTGCCAGCAGCCCCAACGGACTTGTCTTAGATACGCAGTATTTT
medium-sized	.	TRBV9	TRBJ2-5	13	CASSPARGETQYF	TGTGCCAGCAGCCCAGCGAGAGGGGAGACCCAGTACTTC
.	TRBD1	TRBV11-3	TRBJ1-3	13	CASSGDRGNTIYF	TGTGCCAGCAGCGGGGACAGGGGAAACACCATATATTTT
once	.	TRBV4-1	TRBJ2-1	16	CASSQVGPGAGNEQFF	TGCGCCAGCAGCCAAGTAGGACCAGGGGCGGGCAATGAGCAGTTCTTC
.	.	TRBV5-1	TRBJ1-1	15	CASSSLPGGHTEAFF	TGCGCCAGCAGCTCTCTCCCAGGTGGTCACACTGAAGCTTTCTTT
.	TRBD2	TRBV4-3	TRBJ2-1	19	CASSQDGTSGGAVNNEQFF	TGCGCCAGCAGCCAAGATGGGACTAGCGGGGGGGCCGTAAACAATGAGCAGTTCTTC
.	TRBD1	TRBV2	TRBJ1-5	13	CASGTGNYQPQHF	TGTGCCAGCGGGACAGGAAATTATCAGCCCCAGCATTTT
.	TRBD1	TRBV28	TRBJ1-4	15	CASSSGTGLHEKLFF	TGTGCCAGCAGTTCGGGGACAGGGCTCCATGAAAAACTGTTTTTT
.	TRBD1	TRBV2	TRBJ1-4	16	CASRVQGAATNEKLFF	TGTGCCAGCAGAGTACAGGGGGCTGCAACTAATGAAAAACTGTTTTTT
once	.	TRBV15	TRBJ1-5	14	CATSRDPGDQPQHF	TGTGCCACCAGCAGAGATCCGGGGGATCAGCCCCAGCATTTT
.	TRBD2	TRBV5-4	TRBJ2-1	15	CASSPRLAVYNEQFF	TGTGCCAGCAGCCCCCGACTAGCGGTCTACAATGAGCAGTTCTTC
.	TRBD1	TRBV7-2	TRBJ2-7	14	CASSATTGGYEQYF	TGTGCCAGCAGCGCCACGACAGGGGGCTACGAGCAGTACTTC
.	TRBD2	TRBV28	TRBJ2-1	15	CASSPAGTSGNEQFF	TGTGCCAGCAGTCCTGCAGGGACTAGCGGCAATGAGCAGTTCTTC
.	TRBD2	TRBV28	TRBJ2-3	16	CASSWGIAGVADTQYF	TGTGCCAGCAGTTGGGGGATAGCGGGGGTCGCGGATACGCAGTATTTT
.	.	TRBV7-8	TRBJ1-2	12	CASSPPWDSDTF	TGTGCCAGCAGCCCACCTTGGGACTCGGACACCTTC
once	.	TRBV27	TRBJ2-7	12	CASRGTGLEQYF	TGTGCCAGCAGGGGAACAGGGCTGGAGCAGTACTTC
.	TRBD2	TRBV7-6	TRBJ2-7	14	CASSAAPGGNEQYF	TGTGCCAGCAGCGCAGCCCCGGGAGGGAATGAGCAGTACTTC
once	TRBD2	TRBV19	TRBJ2-1	11	CATLAGRVQFF	TGTGCCACTTTAGCGGGGAGAGTGCAGTTCTTC
.	.	TRBV28	TRBJ1-1	11	CASTAISEAFF	TGTGCCAGCACCGCTATAAGTGAAGCTTTCTTT
.	.	TRBV6-4	TRBJ2-3	14	CASSLQASTDTQYF	TGTGCCAGCAGTTTGCAAGCTAGCACAGATACGCAGTATTTT
.	TRBD1	TRBV9	TRBJ1-2	16	CASSGPTGGNSYGYTF	TGTGCCAGCAGCGGACCGACAGGGGGTAATAGCTATGGCTACACCTTC
once	.	TRBV10-3	TRBJ2-1	13	CAATWGVYNEQFF	TGTGCCGCAACTTGGGGGGTTTACAATGAGCAGTTCTTC
once	TRBD2	TRBV19	TRBJ2-7	15	CASSVRGDFSYEQYF	TGTGCCAGTAGTGTCCGGGGGGATTTCTCCTACGAGCAGTACTTC
.	TRBD1	TRBV5-6	TRBJ2-7	15	CASSSPGQGTYEQYF	TGTGCCAGCAGCTCACCGGGACAGGGTACCTACGAGCAGTACTTC
once	.	TRBV6-5	TRBJ1-2	14	CASSYDGSSYGYTF	TGTGCCAGCAGTTACGATGGCAGTTCCTATGGCTACACCTTC
.	TRBD1	TRBV6-1	TRBJ2-5	15	CASRGDRVVQETQYF	TGTGCCAGCAGAGGCGACAGGGTGGTTCAAGAGACCCAGTACTTC
.	TRBD1	TRBV4-2	TRBJ2-3	15	CASSQDGQGTDTQYF	TGTGCCAGCAGCCAAGATGGACAGGGCACAGATACGCAGTATTTT
.	.	TRBV14	TRBJ2-2	15	CASSHLGRGDGELFF	TGTGCCAGCAGCCATCTGGGGCGAGGAGACGGGGAGCTGTTTTTT
.	.	TRBV7-2	TRBJ1-2	13	CASSFAQSYGYTF	TGTGCCAGCAGCTTCGCCCAGTCCTATGGCTACACCTTC
.	.	TRBV11-2	TRBJ2-7	14	CASSLGADSYEQYF	TGTGCCAGCAGCTTAGGGGCAGACAGCTACGAGCAGTACTTC
.	TRBD2	TRBV19	TRBJ2-1	15	CASSILAGGPHEQFF	TGTGCCAGTAGTATTTTAGCGGGGGGGCCTCATGAGCAGTTCTTC
.	.	TRBV7-8	TRBJ1-5	17	CASSLGAASASNQPQHF	TGTGCCAGCAGCTTAGGTGCAGCGAGCGCCAGCAATCAGCCCCAGCATTTT
.	TRBD1	TRBV25-1	TRBJ1-4	15	CASSEMNRGSEKLFF	TGTGCCAGCAGTGAAATGAACAGGGGGAGTGAAAAACTGTTTTTT
.	.	TRBV28	TRBJ1-2	14	CASSILGADYGYTF	TGTGCCAGCAGCATATTGGGGGCCGACTATGGCTACACCTTC
.	TRBD2	TRBV19	TRBJ2-7	14	CASSPTAGLYEQYF	TGTGCCAGTAGTCCGACAGCGGGGCTCTACGAGCAGTACTTC
once	TRBD1	TRBV5-5	TRBJ1-3	16	CASSLGTGFSGNTIYF	TGTGCCAGCAGCTTGGGGACAGGATTCTCTGGAAACACCATATATTTT
.	TRBD1	TRBV6-5	TRBJ2-3	15	CASSRGDSGTDTQYF	TGTGCCAGCAGTCGAGGGGACAGTGGGACAGATACGCAGTATTTT
.	TRBD1	TRBV5-1	TRBJ1-4	18	CASSARMRDRGANEKLFF	TGCGCCAGCAGCGCACGCATGAGGGACAGGGGGGCTAATGAAAAACTGTTTTTT